A single sample gave rise to the 18 T cell receptor beta chains below, sequenced in a study of blood T cell repertoires in COVID-19. Profiled with immunoSEQ multiplex PCR; TCRdb holds only in-frame clones, not every one. This repertoire shows about 140,000 clones, 80% to 85% found once; its top ten account for 4%. Source material: peripheral blood. Receptors originate from a woman aged 55 to 70 with acute or convalescent COVID-19.

In DNA, the CDR3 is TGTGCCACCAGCAGAGGAGCGGGTAGCGACTATGGCTACACCTTC. Translating gives CATSRGAGSDYGYTF. The V call is TRBV15, the J call TRBJ1-2; D call uncertain. The germline CDR1 and CDR2 sequences are LNHNV and YYDKDF (reference sequence). This CDR3 is built from 15 residues. V was cut by 1 base and J by 3 bases, with 12 bases left in between.

This chain connects TRBV5-1 to TRBJ2-2; 10 positions agree with TRBD2. Germline V gives CDR1 SGHRS, CDR2 YFSETQ. This CDR3 is 17 amino acids long. V shed 7 bases and J 10 bases; nucleotides not matched to a gene: 19. This chain's CDR3 is CASRPTPGAGGREELFF. In nucleotides, the CDR3 is TGCGCCAGCCGGCCTACTCCTGGAGCGGGAGGGCGGGAGGAGCTGTTTTTT.

The CDR3 sequence: CASTRPSSGSSYEQYF. In DNA, the CDR3 is TGTGCCAGCACCCGCCCCTCTAGCGGAAGCTCCTACGAGCAGTACTTC. The chain carries TRBV28 and TRBJ2-7; 7 bases fit TRBD2. Per germline, CDR1 MDHEN and CDR2 SYDVKM. The CDR3 has 16 amino acids. V lost 7 bases and J lost 0; bases outside the gene matches: 12. Based on the CDR3 plus reference TRBV28 and TRBJ2-7, the full variable domain is DVKVTQSSRYLVKRTGEKVFLECVQDMDHENMFWYRQDPGLGLRLIYFSYDVKMKEKGDIPEGYSVSREKKERFSLILESASTNQTSMYLCASTRPSSGSSYEQYFGPGTRLTVT.

The genes are TRBV11-1 and TRBJ1-6; D gene uncertain. Trimming left V 1 base short and J 2 bases short, with 3 bases between. The CDR3 sequence is 14 residues long. From germline, CDR1 is SGHAT and CDR2 FQDESV (reference sequence). In nucleotides, the CDR3 is TGTGCCAGCAGCTTAGGAGCCTATAATTCACCCCTCCACTTT. As protein: CASSLGAYNSPLHF.

The gene calls are TRBV24-1 and TRBJ2-5; TRBD1 is a possible D gene (6 bases). The V gene lost 8 bases and the J gene lost 5 bases, with 17 bases spanning the gap. The CDR3 has 14 amino acids. Germline CDR1 reads KGHDR; CDR2 reads SFDVKD. DNA for the CDR3: TGTGCCACCAACAAAAAGGGGGTACGGGAGACCCAGTACTTC. Protein product: CATNKKGVRETQYF.

The gene calls are TRBV18 and TRBJ1-1; no definite D call. The CDR3 length is 11 residues. Germline V gene lookup returns CDR1 KGHSH and CDR2 LQKENI. Trimming pared 4 bases from V and 3 bases from J, leaving 3 bases between. As DNA, the CDR3 is TGTGCCAGCTCACGCGACACTGAAGCTTTCTTT. As protein: CASSRDTEAFF. The whole variable domain, filled in from reference TRBV18 and TRBJ1-1, reads NAGVMQNPRHLVRRRGQEARLRCSPMKGHSHVYWYRQLPEEGLKFMVYLQKENIIDESGMPKERFSAEFPKEGPSILRIQQVVRGDSAAYFCASSRDTEAFFGQGTRLTVV.

The table lists this clone with a count of one. The chain carries TRBV24-1 and TRBJ1-4, with D perhaps TRBD1 (6 bases). The CDR3 is 17 residues long. Germline-derived CDR1 and CDR2 are KGHDR and SFDVKD. Trimming took 7 bases from V and 5 from J, leaving 22 bases between them. CDR3 sequence (DNA): TGTGCCACCAGGCCTCACCCCCCTGACAGGCAAAATGAAAAACTGTTTTTT. This sequence encodes CATRPHPPDRQNEKLFF.

This clone was observed a few times. The V call is TRBV15, the J call TRBJ2-1; the match to TRBD2 covers 7 bases. The CDR3 spans 14 residues. V lost 4 bases to trimming and J lost 7 bases; unmatched junction nucleotides: 7. Germline V CDR1 and CDR2: LNHNV, YYDKDF (reference sequence). The CDR3 sequence is CATSTRGELNEQFF. CDR3 DNA sequence: TGTGCCACCAGCACTCGGGGGGAGCTGAATGAGCAGTTCTTC.

DNA of the CDR3: TGTGCCAGCAGCTATAACAGGGGGTTACAAGAGACCCAGTACTTC. This sequence encodes CASSYNRGLQETQYF. V gene TRBV5-4 combines with J gene TRBJ2-5; 8 nucleotides line up with TRBD1. V was clipped by 3 bases and J by 2 bases; unmatched bases: 6. CDR1 SGHNT and CDR2 YYREEE come from the germline V gene (reference sequence). The CDR3 covers 15 residues.

The V and J genes are TRBV7-9 and TRBJ2-7, with D possibly TRBD2 on 6 matching bases. V dropped 2 bases and J dropped 5 bases, with 16 bases sitting between them. The germline V gene has CDR1 SEHNR and CDR2 FQNEAQ (reference sequence). CDR3 length: 15 residues. CDR3 sequence (DNA): TGTGCCAGCAGCTTATACGGGGGAGTTGTAGACGAGCAGTACTTC. Its protein product is CASSLYGGVVDEQYF.

V usage is TRBV28 and J usage is TRBJ2-7; 7 bases match TRBD2. This CDR3 has 14 amino acids. V dropped 4 bases and J dropped 3; count of bases not matched to a gene: 6. Germline assignment: CDR1 MDHEN and CDR2 SYDVKM. This chain's CDR3 is CASSSTSRFYEQYF. The CDR3, as DNA: TGTGCCAGCAGTTCGACTAGCCGATTCTACGAGCAGTACTTC.

The chain joins TRBV10-1 to TRBJ2-5, with 8 bases lining up with TRBD2. V shed 0 bases and J 7 bases; nucleotides not matched to a gene: 4. CDR1 and CDR2 (germline): WNHNN, SYGVQD (reference sequence). The CDR3 loop spans 14 amino acids. CDR3 residues: CASSESSGIGTQYF. The DNA for the CDR3 is TGCGCCAGCAGTGAGTCTAGCGGGATCGGGACCCAGTACTTC.

The CDR3 region is CASSQGDREGEKLFF. The CDR3 region has the DNA TGTGCCAGCAGTCAAGGGGACAGGGAGGGTGAAAAACTGTTTTTT. The genes are TRBV2 and TRBJ1-4, with 9 nucleotides matching TRBD1. The germline V gene has CDR1 SNHLY and CDR2 FYNNEI. Trimming removed 5 bases from V and 7 bases from J; junction bases left unmatched: 8. The CDR3 runs to 15 residues.

The sample holds a few counts of this clone. This chain joins TRBV6-2 or TRBV6-3 and TRBJ1-2; D unclear. The CDR3 runs to 17 residues. Germline CDR1 is MNHEY and CDR2 is SVGEGT. V was shortened by 0 bases and J by 5 bases, with 19 bases between the two germline ends. CDR3 DNA sequence: TGTGCCAGCAGTTACTCGCCCGCTCAAACAAAGGAGTATGGCTACACCTTC. It codes for CASSYSPAQTKEYGYTF.

This sequence joins TRBV7-9 and TRBJ2-2, with a tentative D call TRBD1 (5 bases). The CDR3 loop spans 14 amino acids. Germline-derived CDR1 and CDR2 are SEHNR and FQNEAQ (reference sequence). Trimming stripped 7 bases from V and 5 bases from J, with 14 bases between. CDR3 sequence: CASTPATVTGELFF. The CDR3, as DNA: TGTGCCAGCACCCCCGCGACAGTTACCGGGGAGCTGTTTTTT.

The chain carries TRBV3-1 (or the pseudogene TRBV3-2) and TRBJ2-7; possibly TRBD1 for D (5 bases). This CDR3 comprises 14 residues. The V and J ends lost 5 bases and 6 bases respectively, with 17 bases between them. Germline CDR1 reads LGHDT; CDR2 reads YNNKEL (reference sequence). As DNA, the CDR3 is TGTGCCAGCAGCGTGGCCCATTCTACAGGCGAGCAGTACTTC. Translation gives CASSVAHSTGEQYF.

This clone has only one observation. The chain employs TRBV10-3 and TRBJ2-2; D unclear. CDR1 and CDR2 from the germline V gene are ENHRY and SYGVKD. Trimming pared 4 bases from V and 4 bases from J, leaving 10 bases between. This CDR3 has 14 residues. The CDR3: CAISGHPPTGELFF. The DNA of the CDR3 is TGTGCCATCAGTGGACACCCACCCACCGGGGAGCTGTTTTTT.

V usage is TRBV6-1 and J usage is TRBJ2-7; D remains ambiguous. Trimming took off 2 bases at V and 4 bases at J, with 3 bases between the two ends. CDR3 length equals 11 residues. Germline CDR1 reads MNHNS; CDR2 reads SASEGT. The CDR3 bases are TGTGCCAGCAGTGAACTTTACGAGCAGTACTTC. Translated, it gives CASSELYEQYF.